This T cell receptor beta chain was identified in a study of T cells in Graves' hyperthyroidism and ophthalmopathy. There were TCR beta CDR3 regions amplified from RNA transcripts. TCR CDR3 underwent first-round RT-PCR with the HTBI primer set. TCRdb recomputed calls from the multiplex PCR reads with MiXCR, one row per CDR3 protein. Of over 200,000 distinct CDR3 sequences in the sample, 17% were seen once. Germline CDR1 reads GTSNPN; CDR2 reads SVGIG (reference sequence). The CDR3 runs 13 residues. V was trimmed by 8 bases and J by 3 bases, leaving 14 bases between them. The J gene is TRBJ2-1, the V gene TRBV30, with D tentatively TRBD1 (5 bases). The receptor was isolated from a man in his fifties with Graves' hyperthyroidism. Sequenced sample: blood. In DNA form, the CDR3 reads TGTGCCCAGGGTAAGGCGGACTACAATGAGCAGTTCTTC. Translating it yields CAQGKADYNEQFF.